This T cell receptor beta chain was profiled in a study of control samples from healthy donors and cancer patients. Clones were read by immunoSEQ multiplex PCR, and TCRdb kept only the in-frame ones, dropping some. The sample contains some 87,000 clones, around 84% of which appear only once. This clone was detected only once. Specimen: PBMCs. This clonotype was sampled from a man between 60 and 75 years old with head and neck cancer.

CDR3 sequence: CASSQETYEQYF. In nucleotides, the CDR3 is TGTGCCAGCAGCCAGGAAACCTACGAGCAGTACTTC. This chain connects TRBV14 to TRBJ2-7; D remains unclear. The V and J ends lost 3 bases and 2 bases respectively, with 5 bases between them. The CDR3 is made up of 12 amino acids. Per germline, CDR1 SGHDN and CDR2 FVKESK.